This paragraph covers one T cell receptor (beta chain) sequence. The sample comes from a study of cytomegalovirus exposure and HLA in healthy donors. Germline V gene sequence: CDR1 SNHLY, CDR2 FYNNEI. Trimming stripped 6 bases from V and 3 bases from J, with 16 bases between. This CDR3 has 15 residues. Researchers ran the PCR with 60 Vbeta and 13 Jbeta primers. Sequenced by immunoSEQ multiplex PCR; TCRdb stores in-frame clones only, minus some. The sample holds around 110,000 clones; around two thirds are singletons and the top ten take approximately 8.5%. This TCR derives from a woman in her 40s in good health and CMV-seropositive. What was sequenced was PBMCs. The chain couples TRBV2 to TRBJ2-3; D is undetermined. CDR3 DNA sequence: TGTGCCAGCAGCGCCACATCGACTTCGACAGATACGCAGTATTTT. Its translation: CASSATSTSTDTQYF.